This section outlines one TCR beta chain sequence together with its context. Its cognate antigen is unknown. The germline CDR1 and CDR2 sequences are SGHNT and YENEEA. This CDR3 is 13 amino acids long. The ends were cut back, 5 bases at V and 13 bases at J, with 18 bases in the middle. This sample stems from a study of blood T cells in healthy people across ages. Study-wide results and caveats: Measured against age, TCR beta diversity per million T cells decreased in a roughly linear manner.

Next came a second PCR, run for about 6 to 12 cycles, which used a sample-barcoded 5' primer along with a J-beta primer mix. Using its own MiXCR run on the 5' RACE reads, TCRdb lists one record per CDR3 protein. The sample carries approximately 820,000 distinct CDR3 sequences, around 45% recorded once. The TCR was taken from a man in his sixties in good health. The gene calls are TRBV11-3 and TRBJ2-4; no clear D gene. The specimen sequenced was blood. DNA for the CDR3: TGTGCCAGCAGCCCCCGGTTCGCGTCTGAGCAGTACTTC. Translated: CASSPRFASEQYF.